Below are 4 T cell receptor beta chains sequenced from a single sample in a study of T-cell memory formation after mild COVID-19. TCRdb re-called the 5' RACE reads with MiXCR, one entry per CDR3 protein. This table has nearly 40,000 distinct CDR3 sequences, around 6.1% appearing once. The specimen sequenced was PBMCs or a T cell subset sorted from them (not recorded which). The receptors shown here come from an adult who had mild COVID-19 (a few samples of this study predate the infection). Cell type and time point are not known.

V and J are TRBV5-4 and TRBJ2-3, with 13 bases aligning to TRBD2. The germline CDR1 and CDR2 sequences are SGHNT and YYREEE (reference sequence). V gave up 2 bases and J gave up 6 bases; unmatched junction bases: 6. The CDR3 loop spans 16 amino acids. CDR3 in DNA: TGTGCCAGCAGCTTACTAGCGGGAGGGAGCTATGATACGCAGTATTTT. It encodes CASSLLAGGSYDTQYF.

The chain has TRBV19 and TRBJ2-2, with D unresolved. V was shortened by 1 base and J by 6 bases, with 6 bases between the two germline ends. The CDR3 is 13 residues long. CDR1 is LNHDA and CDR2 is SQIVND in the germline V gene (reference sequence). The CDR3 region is CASSIASAGELFF. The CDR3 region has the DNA TGTGCCAGTAGTATAGCGAGCGCCGGGGAGCTGTTTTTT.

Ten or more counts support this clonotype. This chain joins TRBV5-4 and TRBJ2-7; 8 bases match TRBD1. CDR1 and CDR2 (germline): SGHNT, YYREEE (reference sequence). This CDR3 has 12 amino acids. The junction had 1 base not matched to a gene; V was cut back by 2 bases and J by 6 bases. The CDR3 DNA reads TGTGCCAGCAGCTTCGACAGGGGCGAGCAGTACTTC. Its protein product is CASSFDRGEQYF.

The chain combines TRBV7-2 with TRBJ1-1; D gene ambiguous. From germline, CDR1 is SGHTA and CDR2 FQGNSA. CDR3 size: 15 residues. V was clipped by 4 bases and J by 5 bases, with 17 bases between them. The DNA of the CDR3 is TGTGCCAGCAGCTCCCTCCATAAAAGCTATACTGAAGCTTTCTTT. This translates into CASSSLHKSYTEAFF.